Given below is one TCR beta chain in context. The antigen is not known. Profiled with immunoSEQ multiplex PCR; TCRdb holds only in-frame clones, not every one. Of about 88,000 clones listed, about 90% are singletons. The data belong to a study of T cell responses to AZD1222 COVID-19 vaccine. Study results and caveats: Across spike, vaccine-associated CD4 TCRs were found, dominant at 160-218 and 743-854. Donors were largely white British and mainly female; clonal diversity was possibly underestimated. Close to half of spike-specific TCRs reportedly recognize unmutated variant regions. At baseline, just a handful of AZD1222 recipients tested seropositive.

The V end was cut by 4 bases, the J end by 2 bases, with 10 bases between. The CDR3 loop spans 15 amino acids. Germline V lookup: CDR1 KGHDR, CDR2 SFDVKD. This TCR was sampled from an adult in good health. The starting material was peripheral blood, obtained on day 0 of AZD1222 vaccination. The chain recombines TRBV24-1 with TRBJ2-2; TRBD2 might be the D (6 bases). CDR3 DNA: TGTGCCACCAGTGACCCGACTAGAAACACCGGGGAGCTGTTTTTT. This encodes CATSDPTRNTGELFF.